The 24 T cell receptor beta chains in this list originate from one sample, sequenced in a study of T-cell memory formation after mild COVID-19. Each CDR3 protein gets one entry after TCRdb re-called the 5' RACE reads with MiXCR. The table lists a few hundred thousand distinct CDR3 sequences, under 30% of them singletons. Input material: PBMCs or a T cell subset sorted from them (not recorded which). All receptors come from an adult woman who had mild COVID-19 (a few samples of this study predate the infection). Cell type and time point are not known.

There are a few counts of this clonotype. The chain has TRBV6-5 and TRBJ2-6; 8 bases map to TRBD1. Unmatched junction bases numbered 5, after V lost 7 bases and J lost 3 bases. Germline V gene sequence: CDR1 MNHEY, CDR2 SVGAGI. The CDR3 length is 15 residues. The CDR3 DNA sequence: TGTGCCAGCACTAAAGACAGGGGTGGGGCCAACGTCCTGACTTTC. This sequence encodes CASTKDRGGANVLTF.

This clonotype was found a few times. At one boundary the junction diverges from the germline segment, which might be a read error. The chain carries TRBV9 and TRBJ2-3; 7 bases align to TRBD2. CDR3 length equals 17 residues. Germline-derived CDR1 and CDR2 are SGDLS and YYNGEE. DNA of the CDR3: TGTGCCAGCAGCCCCCGGGGGGAAGGGCCAGGGAGAGATACACAGTATTTT. Protein: CASSPRGEGPGRDTQYF.

This rearrangement joins TRBV12-3 or TRBV12-4 to TRBJ1-5; D gene unclear. The V end was cut by 3 bases, the J end by 6 bases, with 6 bases between. The CDR3 runs 12 residues. CDR3 bases: TGTGCCAGCAGTTTCCTGGGTCAGCCCCAGCATTTT. This encodes CASSFLGQPQHF.

The V and J genes are TRBV5-1 and TRBJ2-1, with 8 bases matching TRBD2. The CDR3 covers 14 residues. Germline V CDR1 and CDR2: SGHRS, YFSETQ. J was trimmed by 6 bases and V by 4 bases; bases with no gene match: 6. Here the CDR3 reads CASSPAGVINEQFF. In nucleotides, the CDR3 is TGCGCCAGCAGCCCAGCGGGAGTTATCAATGAGCAGTTCTTC.

This chain links TRBV6-6 with TRBJ2-5; D is uncertain. Germline V lookup: CDR1 MNHNY, CDR2 SVGAGI (reference sequence). Trimming took 0 bases from V and 5 from J, leaving 13 bases between them. There are 15 residues in the CDR3. In DNA, the CDR3 is TGTGCCAGCAGTTACTCGAACTTGTCCCGCGAGACCCAGTACTTC. Its protein product is CASSYSNLSRETQYF.

The chain joins TRBV7-9 to TRBJ2-1, with 8 bases aligning to TRBD2. J lost 4 bases, V lost 1 base, and 9 bases had no gene match. The length of the CDR3 is 17 residues. Germline CDR1 reads SEHNR; CDR2 reads FQNEAQ (reference sequence). CDR3 sequence: CASSLGASGGPYNEQFF. The DNA for the CDR3 is TGTGCCAGCAGCTTAGGGGCGTCGGGGGGGCCGTACAATGAGCAGTTCTTC.

The V gene is TRBV4-2, the J gene TRBJ2-3, with 9 bases matching TRBD2. Per germline, CDR1 LGHNA and CDR2 YNFKEQ. This CDR3 spans 16 amino acids. V dropped 4 bases and J dropped 3; count of bases not matched to a gene: 8. CDR3 sequence reads: CASSPQTSGATDTQYF. In DNA, the CDR3 is TGTGCCAGCAGCCCACAGACTAGCGGAGCGACAGATACGCAGTATTTT.

The rearrangement joins TRBV2 to TRBJ2-7; D assignment may be TRBD1 or TRBD2 (5 bases each). Germline loops: CDR1 SNHLY, CDR2 FYNNEI. The CDR3 length is 14 residues. The V gene lost 8 bases and the J gene lost 7 bases, with 21 bases spanning the gap. The CDR3 coding sequence is TGTGCCAGCGCCCAGGGTGAGGAGGTGGGGGAGCAGTACTTC. The encoded protein is CASAQGEEVGEQYF.

The chain combines TRBV6-2 or TRBV6-3 with TRBJ1-5; 7 nucleotides align to TRBD1. V shed 5 bases, J shed 4 bases, and the junction held 11 bases outside the gene matches. In germline, CDR1 is MNHEY, CDR2 SVGEGT. The CDR3 contains 16 residues. Here the CDR3 reads CASSHPDRELNQPQHF. The CDR3 bases are TGTGCCAGCAGTCACCCCGACAGGGAGTTGAATCAGCCCCAGCATTTT.

This clonotype has more than one count but fewer than ten. The chain joins TRBV7-9 to TRBJ1-1; no clear D. Looked up from germline, CDR1 is SEHNR and CDR2 is FQNEAQ (reference sequence). V lost 3 bases, J lost 4 bases, and 9 bases lay in between. CDR3 size: 13 residues. The CDR3 nucleotides are TGTGCCAGCAGCTTTCCGGTTAGCACTGAAGCTTTCTTT. This sequence encodes CASSFPVSTEAFF.

This clonotype was observed a handful of times. The rearrangement uses TRBV9 and TRBJ2-2, with TRBD1 matching 7 bases. This CDR3 comprises 15 residues. Trimming removed 4 bases from V and 3 bases from J; junction bases left unmatched: 6. Germline-derived CDR1 and CDR2 are SGDLS and YYNGEE. The DNA of the CDR3 is TGTGCCAGCAGCCTAGTAGGGACAGACACCGGGGAGCTGTTTTTT. This sequence encodes CASSLVGTDTGELFF.

The CDR3 region is CASSLSGTGRSNQPQHF. CDR3 nucleotide sequence: TGTGCCAGCAGTTTATCGGGGACAGGGCGTAGCAATCAGCCCCAGCATTTT. The J gene is TRBJ1-5, the V gene TRBV27; 9 positions match TRBD1. Germline V lookup: CDR1 MNHEY, CDR2 SMNVEV (reference sequence). The CDR3 totals 17 residues. Trimming took 0 bases from V and 0 from J; bases not matched to a gene: 3.

This clonotype was detected a few times. The rearrangement joins TRBV7-2 to TRBJ2-5; weak D call: TRBD2 (7 bases). V lost 0 bases and J lost 5, with 10 bases in between. The germline CDR1 and CDR2 sequences are SGHTA and FQGNSA. The CDR3 loop spans 14 amino acids. The CDR3 is CASSLAGGAETQYF. CDR3 DNA: TGTGCCAGCAGCTTAGCGGGGGGGGCCGAGACCCAGTACTTC. Full variable domain (remainder filled in from reference TRBV7-2 and TRBJ2-5): GAGVSQSPSNKVTEKGKDVELRCDPISGHTALYWYRQSLGQGLEFLIYFQGNSAPDKSGLPSDRFSAERTGGSVSTLTIQRTQQEDSAVYLCASSLAGGAETQYFGPGTRLLVL.

The rearrangement links TRBV7-2 to TRBJ1-5; weak D call: TRBD1 (6 bases). Germline assignment: CDR1 SGHTA and CDR2 FQGNSA. The CDR3 has 15 amino acids. Trimming cost V 3 bases and J 0 bases, with 9 bases left between them. The DNA of the CDR3 is TGTGCCAGCAGCTTTCTGGGGGCTAGCAATCAGCCCCAGCATTTT. It is translated as CASSFLGASNQPQHF. The variable domain in full, completed from reference TRBV7-2 and TRBJ1-5, reads GAGVSQSPSNKVTEKGKDVELRCDPISGHTALYWYRQSLGQGLEFLIYFQGNSAPDKSGLPSDRFSAERTGGSVSTLTIQRTQQEDSAVYLCASSFLGASNQPQHFGDGTRLSIL.

As regards this clonotype: Compared with germline, one end of the junction differs, possibly owing to a read error. The rearrangement uses TRBV7-6 and TRBJ2-7, with 8 nucleotides matching TRBD2. The CDR3 consists of 16 residues. Germline assignment: CDR1 SGHVS and CDR2 FNYEAQ. CDR3 protein: CSSSSGGEGQIDEQYF. As DNA, the CDR3 is TGTTCCAGCAGCTCCGGGGGGGAGGGCCAGATCGACGAGCAGTACTTC.

The chain joins TRBV9 to TRBJ1-5; perhaps TRBD1 as D (5 bases). The length of the CDR3 is 15 residues. Germline-derived CDR1 and CDR2 are SGDLS and YYNGEE. V lost 0 bases and J lost 5, with 12 bases in between. The CDR3: CASSVEGRTDQPQHF. The CDR3 region has the DNA TGTGCCAGCAGCGTAGAGGGGAGGACGGATCAGCCCCAGCATTTT.

This clonotype appeared once. The CDR3 nucleotides are TGTGCCAGCAGCCTGGCACAGATCTCTGGAAACACCATATATTTT. Amino acids: CASSLAQISGNTIYF. The chain links TRBV12-3 or TRBV12-4 to TRBJ1-3; D not resolved. The CDR3 covers 15 residues. V was pared by 6 bases and J by 0 bases, with 12 bases between.

V and J are TRBV6-2 or TRBV6-3 and TRBJ2-1; D call uncertain. CDR1 is MNHEY and CDR2 is SVGEGT in the germline V gene. CDR3 length equals 13 residues. Between the trimmed V and J ends, which lost 8 bases and 3 bases, there was a span of 11 bases. CDR3 DNA: TGTGCCAGCTCTATACTTAGCTACAATGAGCAGTTCTTC. The encoded protein is CASSILSYNEQFF.

The chain employs TRBV5-1 and TRBJ2-2, with 7 bases matching TRBD2. The V and J ends lost 5 bases and 4 bases, in that order; junction bases with no gene match: 8. The V gene's germline CDR1 is SGHRS and CDR2 YFSETQ. The CDR3 has 15 amino acids. The CDR3 nucleotides are TGCGCCAGCAGTCCTAGCGGTCAAATCACCGGGGAGCTGTTTTTT. It is translated as CASSPSGQITGELFF.

A few counts support this clonotype. Here the CDR3 reads CASSSLRLEQYF. In nucleotides, the CDR3 is TGTGCCAGCAGCTCGCTTAGACTCGAGCAGTACTTC. The chain carries TRBV7-8 and TRBJ2-7; D gene uncertain. The CDR3 sequence is 12 residues long. Deletions cut 4 bases from V and 6 bases from J, with 10 bases between. Germline CDR1 and CDR2: SGHVS and FQNEAQ. Filled out from reference TRBV7-8 and TRBJ2-7, the complete variable domain reads GAGVSQSPRYKVAKRGQDVALRCDPISGHVSLFWYQQALGQGPEFLTYFQNEAQLDKSGLPSDRFFAERPEGSVSTLKIQRTQQEDSAVYLCASSSLRLEQYFGPGTRLTVT.

This chain uses TRBV12-3 or TRBV12-4 with TRBJ2-3; 10 bases fit TRBD2. The J segment lost 10 bases and the V segment lost 5 bases, leaving 12 bases of the junction unmatched. The CDR3 totals 15 residues. DNA of the CDR3: TGTGCCAGCAGTGTTAGCCATAGCGGGGGGTCAGCGCAGTATTTT. This translates into CASSVSHSGGSAQYF.

This clonotype turned up a few times. This CDR3 reads CASSVAGLAGEVDTQYF. For the CDR3, the DNA is TGTGCCAGCAGCGTAGCTGGGCTAGCGGGAGAGGTAGATACGCAGTATTTT. This chain links TRBV9 with TRBJ2-3; the match to TRBD2 covers 10 bases. This CDR3 is built from 17 residues. Trimming took 0 bases from V and 5 from J; bases not matched to a gene: 9. In germline, CDR1 is SGDLS, CDR2 YYNGEE.

This clonotype was seen more than once but under ten times. The chain carries TRBV6-2 or TRBV6-3 and TRBJ2-2; no clear D. CDR3 size: 13 residues. Germline V CDR1 and CDR2: MNHEY, SVGEGT. V was pared by 3 bases and J by 3 bases, with 5 bases between. CDR3 residues: CASSYDDTGELFF. DNA for the CDR3: TGTGCCAGCAGTTATGATGACACCGGGGAGCTGTTTTTT.

In its sample, this clonotype was seen a few times. This sequence joins TRBV20-1 and TRBJ2-7; D possibly matches TRBD1 or TRBD2 (6 bases each). CDR1 and CDR2 from the germline V gene are DFQATT and SNEGSKA (reference sequence). The CDR3 totals 15 residues. V lost 0 bases to trimming and J lost 5 bases, with 17 bases between them. CDR3 sequence: CSARDGWGAAHEQYF. The CDR3 bases are TGCAGTGCTAGAGACGGTTGGGGGGCCGCCCACGAGCAGTACTTC.